What follows is one T cell receptor (beta chain) and its context. The sample comes from a study of T-cell memory formation after mild COVID-19. Using its own MiXCR run on the 5' RACE reads, TCRdb lists one record per CDR3 protein. This sample has a few hundred thousand distinct CDR3 sequences, with about a sixth found just once. CDR1 and CDR2 from the germline V gene are DFQATT and SNEGSKA (reference sequence). The CDR3 contains 14 residues. V dropped 3 bases and J dropped 0; count of bases not matched to a gene: 4. This sequence joins TRBV20-1 and TRBJ1-2; TRBD1 agrees at 7 bases. The sequenced material came from PBMCs or a T cell subset sorted from them (not recorded which). This TCR came from a man younger than 35 who had mild COVID-19 (a few samples of this study predate the infection). Cell type and time point are not known. CDR3 sequence reads: CSARYRGANYGYTF. CDR3 coding DNA: TGCAGTGCTAGGTACAGGGGAGCTAACTATGGCTACACCTTC.